Reported below is one TCR beta chain. The read is 3 residues too short to cover the CDR3 end, so that end is filled in from the germline J gene. The data were obtained in a study of T cells in women clearing cervical HPV infection. The overall study: Cases' blood sampling followed lesion detection by median approximately 150 days (90 to 200).

This CDR3 region has 14 residues. The germline V gene has CDR1 GTSNPN and CDR2 SVGIG (reference sequence). Between the trimmed V and J ends, which lost 4 bases and 0 bases, there was a span of 12 bases. Produced via immunoSEQ multiplex PCR; TCRdb's table is partial and in-frame only. The sample includes 20,000 to 25,000 clones. The J gene is TRBJ1-2, the V gene TRBV30, with TRBD1 as a possible D gene (6 bases). The TCR sequence derives from a woman between 18 and 69 years old with a cervical HPV16 infection that either progressed to CIN3+ or cleared (not recorded which). Sequencing was carried out using blood buffy coat. This CDR3 reads CAWTGTPTNYGYTF. The sequenced part of the CDR3 DNA is TGTGCCTGGACCGGGACACCGACTAACTATGGC.